Sequencing of this T cell receptor (beta chain) was carried out in a study of blood T cell repertoires in COVID-19. Study-level information: Researchers got acute and convalescent COVID-19 samples from the United States, Italy and Spain. Sample material is recorded as cDNA or gDNA derived from T cells, B-cell-depleted T cells, or PBMCs.

As handled by the study authors: Amplification of reference gene primers provided the estimated nucleated cell counts. TCRdb's copy holds only in-frame clones and misses some; the assay was immunoSEQ multiplex PCR. Clonal size and the V and J genes are those of that table, whereas D and trimming came from the DNA. The sample shows about 260,000 clones, 87% of them seen only once. From germline, CDR1 is SEHNR and CDR2 FQNEAQ (reference sequence). This CDR3 has 14 residues. V was shortened by 1 base and J by 7 bases, with 10 bases between the two germline ends. The origin of this receptor is a woman between 45 and 60 years old with acute or convalescent COVID-19. V gene TRBV7-9 combines with J gene TRBJ1-4; no clear D gene. The sample comprised peripheral blood. The CDR3 coding sequence is TGTGCCAGCAGCTTAGGGGGAGGGATTGAAAAACTGTTTTTT. Residues: CASSLGGGIEKLFF.